These 3 T cell receptor beta chains were sequenced from one sample in a study of blood T cells in healthy people across ages (dated by TCRdb to between 2014 and 2017). Libraries were made using 5' RACE. Sequencing took place on an Illumina HiSeq 2500. A second PCR of about 6 to 12 cycles was run with a J-beta primer mix and a sample-barcoded 5' primer. In TCRdb, the public reads were trimmed at Q25 with fastp and aligned with MiXCR, with productive beta chains retained. Each CDR3 protein appears once, grouped with its most common genes and DNA. The sample table shows 850,000 or so distinct CDR3 sequences, and 25% to 35% are seen once. The ten largest clonotypes hold approximately 15% of the sample. Sequenced: blood. These receptors came from an elderly woman in good health.

This clonotype was found many times. The V and J genes are TRBV12-3 or TRBV12-4 and TRBJ1-2; no reliable D call. The CDR3 extends over 13 amino acids. V lost 6 bases to trimming and J lost 8 bases, with 16 bases between them. The CDR3 sequence: CASRPTSRMGYTF. The CDR3 DNA reads as TGTGCCAGCAGACCGACGTCTAGGATGGGCTACACCTTC.

This clonotype was observed a handful of times. The chain has TRBV12-3 or TRBV12-4 and TRBJ2-2, with D tentatively TRBD1 (6 bases). CDR3 length: 15 amino acids. Trimming pared 6 bases from V and 4 bases from J, leaving 15 bases between. The CDR3 here is CASSLPGVATGELFF. The CDR3 DNA reads as TGTGCCAGCAGCCTCCCAGGGGTAGCCACCGGGGAGCTGTTTTTT.

This clonotype was recorded many times. The chain has TRBV10-3 and TRBJ1-4, with a tentative D call TRBD1 (5 bases). Germline loops: CDR1 ENHRY, CDR2 SYGVKD. The CDR3 has 15 amino acids. V was pared by 4 bases and J by 0 bases, with 9 bases between. The CDR3 region is CAISAGAATNEKLFF. CDR3 nucleotides: TGTGCCATCAGTGCTGGGGCTGCAACTAATGAAAAACTGTTTTTT.